This TCR beta chain came from a study of OX40 agonist ivuxolimab in advanced cancers. Whole-study context: A mean age of approximately 58 years, range roughly 23 to 79, was recorded, and around 85% were male. Past anti-PD-1, anti-PD-L1 or anti-CTLA-4 therapy was accepted, and approximately 37% had received some.

Study-wide results and limits: Mean expanded clone counts were higher in CD8+ than CD4+ T cells.

Clones were sequenced by immunoSEQ multiplex PCR, and TCRdb holds only the in-frame ones, with some missing. The top ten hold roughly 0.38% of the sample, which has approximately 75,000 clones, under 95% seen once. The CDR3 is 14 residues long. CDR1 and CDR2 from the germline V gene are SGHRS and YFSETQ. Deletions cut 3 bases from V and 2 bases from J, with 11 bases between. Of note for this clone: Its antigen is undetermined.

Blood samples were obtained at baseline, cycle 4 day 1, and cycle 7 day 1. This specimen was CD4+ or CD8+ T cells sorted from blood, taken in a trial of the OX40 agonist ivuxolimab. The V call is TRBV5-1, the J call TRBJ1-1; a weak D match, TRBD1 (5 bases). The receptor's source is an adult with an advanced solid tumor such as melanoma, head and neck, liver or kidney cancer. DNA of the CDR3: TGCGCCAGCAGCTACGGGGCTGACAACACTGAAGCTTTCTTT. Protein sequence: CASSYGADNTEAFF.